This TCR beta chain derives from a study of blood T cell repertoires in COVID-19. Libraries were prepared by immunoSEQ multiplex PCR; TCRdb keeps only in-frame clonotypes and omits some of them. This table holds 190,000 or so clones, roughly nine tenths found once. V was clipped by 6 bases and J by 6 bases, with 23 bases between them. The CDR3 consists of 16 residues. CDR1 is SGHTA, CDR2 FQGNSA, per germline. Material: peripheral blood. The V and J genes are TRBV7-2 and TRBJ1-2; the D gene is possibly TRBD1 (6 bases). The receptor was derived from a woman in her seventies with acute or convalescent COVID-19. This CDR3 reads CASRFLTGILIHGYTF. The DNA of the CDR3 is TGTGCCAGCAGATTCCTTACAGGGATCCTTATCCATGGCTACACCTTC.